This T cell receptor beta chain was sequenced in a study of blood T cell repertoires in COVID-19. TCRdb's table, derived via immunoSEQ multiplex PCR, lists solely in-frame clones and lacks some. The top ten clones hold approximately 23% of a sample with 68,000 or so clones, 70% to 80% of them seen once. The CDR3 consists of 12 residues. Losses at the gene ends were 9 bases for V and 8 bases for J; bases not matched to a gene: 9. Germline V gene sequence: CDR1 LNHDA, CDR2 SQIVND (reference sequence). This clone was found once. This receptor was taken from a human donor in a cohort sampled during active COVID-19. The specimen was peripheral blood. V is TRBV19 and J is TRBJ1-2; TRBD1 aligns across 7 bases. DNA for the CDR3: TGTGCCAGCAATCGAGGGGGCGTCGGCTACACCTTC. Amino acids: CASNRGGVGYTF.